This entry concerns a single T cell receptor beta chain. Its antigen is currently unknown. During its preparation, the TCRbeta library received unique molecular identifiers. TCRdb passed the PCR reads through MiXCR, listing each CDR3 protein once. There are about 980,000 distinct CDR3 sequences in the sample; about 31% occur only once, and roughly 28% lies in the top ten. The record originates from a study of T-cell reconstitution after alpha-beta-depleted transplantation in children. The length of the CDR3 is 14 residues. Trimming cost V 6 bases and J 1 base, with 12 bases left between them. Points from the study as a whole: Several hundred expanded graft clones reportedly supplied alpha-beta T cells about two months after transplant. After transplant, high TCRbeta diversity at day 60 in some patients arose from surviving recipient T cells and thymic progenitors. Counts and diversity of T cells one year after transplant came mostly from newly produced T cells.

The sequence was collected from a boy in the first two years of life who had a stem cell transplant for SCID, so the T cells may come from the graft donor. V is TRBV12-3 or TRBV12-4 and J is TRBJ1-1; D not resolved. The sample here was PBMCs, mostly from graft donor cells, taken 360 days after TCRalphabeta/CD19-depleted stem cell transplant. The CDR3 reads CASRPRAGNTEAFF. The CDR3 DNA is TGTGCCAGCAGGCCTAGGGCCGGGAACACTGAAGCTTTCTTT.